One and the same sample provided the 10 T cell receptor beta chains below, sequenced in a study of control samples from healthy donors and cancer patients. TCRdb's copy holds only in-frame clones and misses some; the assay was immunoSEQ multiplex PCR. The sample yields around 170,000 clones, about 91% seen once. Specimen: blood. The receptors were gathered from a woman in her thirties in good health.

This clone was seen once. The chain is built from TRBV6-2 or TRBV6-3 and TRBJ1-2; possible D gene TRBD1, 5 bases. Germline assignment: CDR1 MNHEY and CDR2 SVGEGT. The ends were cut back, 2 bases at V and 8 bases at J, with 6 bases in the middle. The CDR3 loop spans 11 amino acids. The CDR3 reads CASSYPGGYTF. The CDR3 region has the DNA TGTGCCAGCAGTTACCCAGGGGGCTACACCTTC.

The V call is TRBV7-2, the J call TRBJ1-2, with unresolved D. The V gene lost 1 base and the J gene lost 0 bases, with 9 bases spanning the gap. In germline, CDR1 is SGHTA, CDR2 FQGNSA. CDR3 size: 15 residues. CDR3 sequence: CASSLGVEANYGYTF. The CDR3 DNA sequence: TGTGCCAGCAGCTTAGGGGTCGAAGCTAACTATGGCTACACCTTC. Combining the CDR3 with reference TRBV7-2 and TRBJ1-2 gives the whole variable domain GAGVSQSPSNKVTEKGKDVELRCDPISGHTALYWYRQSLGQGLEFLIYFQGNSAPDKSGLPSDRFSAERTGGSVSTLTIQRTQQEDSAVYLCASSLGVEANYGYTFGSGTRLTVV.

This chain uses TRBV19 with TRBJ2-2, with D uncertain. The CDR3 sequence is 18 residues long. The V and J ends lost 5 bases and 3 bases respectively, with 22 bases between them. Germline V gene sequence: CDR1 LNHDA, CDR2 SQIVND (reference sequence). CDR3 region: CASSARGGLGIHTGELFF. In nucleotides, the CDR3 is TGTGCCAGTAGTGCCCGAGGCGGCTTGGGGATACACACCGGGGAGCTGTTTTTT.

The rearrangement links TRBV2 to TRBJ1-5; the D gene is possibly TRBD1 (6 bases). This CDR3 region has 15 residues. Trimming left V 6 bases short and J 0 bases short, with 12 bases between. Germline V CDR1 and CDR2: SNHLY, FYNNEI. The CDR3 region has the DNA TGTGCCAGCAGAGGCCTAGGGGGTAGCAATCAGCCCCAGCATTTT. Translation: CASRGLGGSNQPQHF. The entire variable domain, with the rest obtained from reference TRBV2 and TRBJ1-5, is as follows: EPEVTQTPSHQVTQMGQEVILRCVPISNHLYFYWYRQILGQKVEFLVSFYNNEISEKSEIFDDQFSVERPDGSNFTLKIRSTKLEDSAMYFCASRGLGGSNQPQHFGDGTRLSIL.

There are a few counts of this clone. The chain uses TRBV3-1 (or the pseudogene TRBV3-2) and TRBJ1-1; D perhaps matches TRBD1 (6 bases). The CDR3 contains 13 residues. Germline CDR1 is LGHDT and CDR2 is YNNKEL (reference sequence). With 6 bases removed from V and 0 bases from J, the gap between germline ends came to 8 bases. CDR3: CASRDRLNTEAFF. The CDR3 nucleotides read TGTGCCAGCAGGGACAGATTGAACACTGAAGCTTTCTTT.

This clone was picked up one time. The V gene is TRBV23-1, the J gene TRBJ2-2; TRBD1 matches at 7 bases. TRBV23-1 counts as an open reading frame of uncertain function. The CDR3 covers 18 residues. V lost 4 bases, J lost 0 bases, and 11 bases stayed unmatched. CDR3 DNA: TGCGCCAGCAGTCGCTTAGAAGTGGACAGGCCGAACACCGGGGAGCTGTTTTTT. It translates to CASSRLEVDRPNTGELFF.

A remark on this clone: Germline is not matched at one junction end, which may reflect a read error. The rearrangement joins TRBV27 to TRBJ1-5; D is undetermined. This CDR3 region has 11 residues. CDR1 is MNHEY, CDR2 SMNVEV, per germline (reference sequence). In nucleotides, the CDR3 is TGTGCCAGCGGTTTCAATCAGCCCCAGCATTTT. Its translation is CASGFNQPQHF.

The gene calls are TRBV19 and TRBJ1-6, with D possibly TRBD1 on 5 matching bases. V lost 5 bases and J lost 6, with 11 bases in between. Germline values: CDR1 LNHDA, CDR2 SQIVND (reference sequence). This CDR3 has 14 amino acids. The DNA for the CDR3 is TGTGCCAGTAGTCCGGGACGGATTAATTCACCCCTCCACTTT. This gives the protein CASSPGRINSPLHF.

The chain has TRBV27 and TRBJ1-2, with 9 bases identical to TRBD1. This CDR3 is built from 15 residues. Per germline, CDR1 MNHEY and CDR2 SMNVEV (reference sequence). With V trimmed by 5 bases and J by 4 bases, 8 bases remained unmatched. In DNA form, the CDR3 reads TGTGCCAGCAGTAAGGGACAGGGATCATTCTATGGCTACACCTTC. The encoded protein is CASSKGQGSFYGYTF.

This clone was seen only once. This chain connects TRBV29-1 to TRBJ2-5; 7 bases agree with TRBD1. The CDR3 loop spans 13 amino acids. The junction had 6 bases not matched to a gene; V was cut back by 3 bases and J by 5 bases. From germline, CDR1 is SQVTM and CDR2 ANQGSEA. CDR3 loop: CSVDRGGAETQYF. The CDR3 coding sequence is TGCAGCGTTGATCGAGGGGGCGCGGAGACCCAGTACTTC.